This entry concerns a single TCR beta chain. Its antigen remains undetermined. No clone much larger than this one lies a single base away; base qualities are absent. This sample is drawn from a study of shared clonotypes between healthy human individuals (TCRdb year 2020). Describing the broader study: Two women and three men aged 18 to 49 years were included in the cohort. For each donor, CD4 naive and CD4 memory were each run on three plates, CD8 naive on two plates, and CD8 memory on one plate. Blood TCR repertoires of a handful of healthy adults were deeply sequenced to estimate repertoire size and the extent of clonotype sharing between individuals. To increase sequencing depth and limit assay-specific biases, different laboratories used diverse techniques to prepare libraries and sequence TCR repertoires. Per donor, leukapheresis produced somewhere between about 0.85 and 9.5 billion PBMCs. General study outcomes and caveats: Sampling was restricted to blood, and TCR repertoires in tissue are likely to differ from TCR repertoires in blood. The genetic and exposure-history diversity represented was limited by the small number of donors. Rarefaction of sorted-subset datasets indicated incomplete sequencing despite the large sequencing depth. Clonotypes shared by all four sorted-subset donors showed higher generation probabilities than non-shared clonotypes. Estimated clonotype richness was generally larger for naive than for memory subsets. Across four donors, approximately 5% of naive CD4, roughly 3.3% of naive CD8, around 2.5% of memory CD4, and approximately 0.4% of memory CD8 clonotypes were shared. Pairwise subsampling led to the expectation that sequencing depth would affect the degree of clonotype sharing among donors.

Using the deep immunoSEQ assay, TCR CDR3 regions were amplified from genomic DNA by multiplex PCR. Extracted genomic DNA from each cell subset was distributed evenly across all wells of several immunoSEQ 96-well plates, and each plate was treated as a replicate. Each replicate PCR for sorted subsets received about 0.2 ug genomic DNA, equal to about 30,000 T cell genomes. Purified libraries were measured with a Qubit 3.0 fluorometer, size-checked on a Bioanalyzer 2100, and measured again with the KAPA Library Quantification kit. Every immunoSEQ 96-well plate was sequenced on a separate single-read 150-cycle Illumina NextSeq 550 flow cell. The authors' pipeline ran thus. Because the immunoSEQ output held only junctional sequences and lacked quality scores, the filtering could not match the filtering applied to full-length reads. Sequences were annotated with PyIR, a Python wrapper for IgBLAST v1.9, and V/J genes and CDR3 were assigned using IMGT germline references. Reads were removed for weak V/J assignments (E-value above 1e-6), missing CDR3, stop codons, out-of-frame junctions, or ambiguous translated residues. V3J clonotypes were defined as sequences sharing an identical inferred V gene, J gene, and CDR3 amino acid sequence. To compute the percentage overlap between repertoires, the number of shared unique clonotypes was divided by the size of the smaller repertoire. RTK rarefaction, the Chao1 estimator, and Recon v2.1 estimates of unobserved clonotypes were used to assess repertoire richness. OLGA was used to compute generation probabilities for all TCRbeta clonotypes that the gDNA method yielded from a handful of donors. This immuneACCESS table, as held by TCRdb, lists in-frame sequences with V and J called but not all clones. Of the missing ones, under half trace to an unresolved V gene in checked studies; the others have no known cause. The DNA gave D and trimming, while V, J and clone size come from that table. The sample table records some 1,900,000 clones; about 95% of these occur just once. The leading ten clones occupy around 1% of the sample.

CD8 naive samples consisted of CD45RO-negative cells that were positively selected for CCR7, yielding a CD45RA+CCR7+ population without TemRA cells. The donors were healthy, HIV-negative adults with no recently reported acute infections or vaccinations. Every donor was a Caucasian adult residing in Nashville, Tennessee, USA. Blood was obtained by leukapheresis, after which PBMCs were separated by Ficoll-Histopaque density gradient centrifugation and cryopreserved in liquid nitrogen vapor phase. Analytical flow cytometry was used to check the purity and quantity of every magnetically sorted T cell population. Genomic DNA was isolated from each sorted fraction and quantified by UV absorbance on a Nanodrop 2000c. The sample comprised naive CD8+ T cells sorted from blood. In light of the paper, this sample's cell subset or site label describes: CD45RA+CCR7+. The sequence came from a young man in good health.

The nucleotide sequence is TGTGCCAGCAGCTTGGGACTCCCGTCGTACGAGCAGTACTTC. Its protein reads: CASSLGLPSYEQYF. This chain joins TRBV5-6 to TRBJ2-7, with the D gene not confidently named. The CDR3 has 14 amino acids, counting the end cysteine and phenylalanine. Of all the DNA, just the CDR3 is kept, 42 bases in frame from base 1. The germline V gene provides CDR1 SGHDT and CDR2 YYEEEE. Cut back by 0 bases and 4 bases, the V and J ends lie 11 bases apart.